This T cell receptor (beta chain) was retrieved from a study of blood T cell repertoires in COVID-19. Sequencing used immunoSEQ multiplex PCR; TCRdb keeps in-frame clones, though not all of them. Of 650,000 to 800,000 clones detected, about 90% appear once; the ten largest clones hold under 0.3%. This CDR3 spans 14 amino acids. The germline gives CDR1 SGHDT, CDR2 YYEEEE. Trimming took 2 bases from V and 2 from J, leaving 10 bases between them. Source material: peripheral blood. The source of this sequence is a young woman with acute or convalescent COVID-19. V gene TRBV5-6 combines with J gene TRBJ1-2, with D possibly being TRBD1 (5 bases). In nucleotides, the CDR3 is TGTGCCAGCAGCTTTGGGGGGAGGAACTATGGCTACACCTTC. Amino acid sequence: CASSFGGRNYGYTF. Supplemented by reference TRBV5-6 and TRBJ1-2, the full variable domain reads DAGVTQSPTHLIKTRGQQVTLRCSPKSGHDTVSWYQQALGQGPQFIFQYYEEEERQRGNFPDRFSGHQFPNYSSELNVNALLLGDSALYLCASSFGGRNYGYTFGSGTRLTVV.